The 24 T cell receptor beta chains listed next were all sequenced from one sample in a study of blood T cell repertoires in COVID-19. Generated by immunoSEQ multiplex PCR, the TCRdb table keeps only in-frame clones and is missing some. The top ten clones hold over 2% of a sample with about 260,000 clones, around 87% of them seen once. Material for sequencing was peripheral blood. Source of these receptors: a woman aged 45-65 years with acute or convalescent COVID-19.

The chain links TRBV28 to TRBJ2-7; TRBD2 aligns across 11 bases. V trimming: 2 bases; J trimming: 2 bases; junction bases outside the gene matches: 5. Germline CDR1 MDHEN, CDR2 SYDVKM. CDR3 length equals 16 residues. CDR3 coding DNA: TGTGCCAGCAGTTTACTGGGACTAGCGGTCCCCTACGAGCAGTACTTC. It encodes CASSLLGLAVPYEQYF.

The CDR3 DNA sequence: TGTGCCAGCAGCTTAACTGCTGGGAGTGGAGGCTACACCTTC. Translation: CASSLTAGSGGYTF. The chain uses TRBV7-3 and TRBJ1-2, with D unclear. The germline CDR1 and CDR2 sequences are SGHTA and FQGTGA. This CDR3 has 14 amino acids. Trimming left V 0 bases short and J 8 bases short, with 13 bases between.

The chain has TRBV6-6 and TRBJ2-1, with TRBD1 matching 9 bases. The CDR3 consists of 15 residues. The V segment lost 6 bases and the J segment 8 bases; nucleotides outside the gene matches: 11. Germline CDR1 reads MNHNY; CDR2 reads SVGAGI (reference sequence). The CDR3 DNA reads TGTGCCAGCAGCTATCCGGGACAGGGCCTCCATGAGCAGTTCTTC. Amino acid sequence: CASSYPGQGLHEQFF.

A word on this clone: The same CDR3 can be traced to other DNA sequences in this sample. This chain links TRBV5-8 with TRBJ2-7; 13 positions agree with TRBD2. There are 15 residues in the CDR3. J gave up 3 bases and V 1 base, and 1 base lay outside the gene matches. Germline loops: CDR1 SGHTS, CDR2 YDEGEE. The CDR3 DNA reads TGTGCCAGCAGCTTGAGGACTAGCGGGAGCTACGAGCAGTACTTC. Translation: CASSLRTSGSYEQYF.

V gene TRBV6-2 or TRBV6-3 combines with J gene TRBJ2-3, with 7 bases lining up with TRBD2. The J segment lost 3 bases and the V segment lost 6 bases, leaving 6 bases of the junction unmatched. CDR1 and CDR2 (germline): MNHEY, SVGEGT. The CDR3 covers 14 residues. For the CDR3, the DNA is TGTGCCAGCAGCTGGACTAGATCGACAGATACGCAGTATTTT. Protein: CASSWTRSTDTQYF.

The rearrangement uses TRBV2 and TRBJ1-2; 8 bases are a match to TRBD1. The CDR3 totals 12 residues. V was pared by 8 bases and J by 5 bases, with 4 bases of the junction left unmatched. The germline V gene has CDR1 SNHLY and CDR2 FYNNEI. The CDR3: CASHDRGYGYTF. The CDR3 DNA sequence: TGTGCCAGCCACGACAGGGGATATGGCTACACCTTC.

The J gene is TRBJ2-7, the V gene TRBV29-1; maybe TRBD2 (6 bases). Between the trimmed V and J ends, which lost 4 bases and 5 bases, there was a span of 12 bases. The germline CDR1 and CDR2 sequences are SQVTM and ANQGSEA. The CDR3 is 12 residues long. The CDR3, as DNA: TGCAGCGTTGCGGTTTGGGGGGACGAGCAGTACTTC. It yields the protein CSVAVWGDEQYF.

The rearrangement joins TRBV2 to TRBJ2-7; TRBD2 agrees at 8 bases. The CDR3 length is 14 residues. Trimming cost V 6 bases and J 7 bases; bases outside gene matches: 11. Germline CDR1 is SNHLY and CDR2 is FYNNEI. The CDR3 sequence is CASRLTSAGTEQYF. CDR3 bases: TGTGCCAGCAGGTTGACTAGCGCCGGTACGGAGCAGTACTTC.

The chain's CDR3 is CASSLQGYEQYF. Written as DNA, the CDR3 is TGTGCCAGCAGCTTACAGGGATACGAGCAGTACTTC. The rearrangement joins TRBV7-2 to TRBJ2-7; perhaps TRBD1 as D (5 bases). This CDR3 comprises 12 residues. Germline loops: CDR1 SGHTA, CDR2 FQGNSA. Deletions cut 2 bases from V and 4 bases from J, with 6 bases between.

The chain couples TRBV6-1 to TRBJ2-7; TRBD2 is a possible D gene (6 bases). The CDR3 has 16 residues. Per the germline V gene, CDR1 is MNHNS and CDR2 is SASEGT. V was clipped by 4 bases and J by 2 bases, with 18 bases between them. This CDR3 reads CASSVLGGWGAYEQYF. CDR3 bases: TGTGCCAGCAGTGTCCTTGGTGGTTGGGGGGCCTACGAGCAGTACTTC.

The chain recombines TRBV9 with TRBJ1-1; no definite D call. Germline CDR1 SGDLS, CDR2 YYNGEE. The CDR3 contains 12 residues. Trimming shortened V by 4 bases and J by 11 bases, and 15 bases separated the two germline ends. The CDR3 protein is CASSSLGRQAFF. CDR3 in DNA: TGTGCCAGCAGCTCCCTTGGGAGGCAGGCTTTCTTT.

This clone has a single count. The V call is TRBV5-4, the J call TRBJ2-2; TRBD2 aligns across 9 bases. With V trimmed by 4 bases and J by 5 bases, 12 bases remained unmatched. This CDR3 spans 17 amino acids. Germline lookup yields CDR1 SGHNT and CDR2 YYREEE (reference sequence). The CDR3 here is CASSPGGSGRGTGELFF. CDR3 in DNA: TGTGCCAGCAGCCCGGGGGGTAGCGGGAGAGGGACCGGGGAGCTGTTTTTT.

The chain recombines TRBV4-1 with TRBJ1-5, with D possibly TRBD1 on 6 matching bases. The CDR3 is 15 residues long. The germline V gene has CDR1 MGHRA and CDR2 YSYEKL. V was clipped by 1 base and J by 4 bases, with 11 bases between them. CDR3 coding DNA: TGCGCCAGCAGCCAAGGGCGGGGGGCAAATCAGCCCCAGCATTTT. This codes for CASSQGRGANQPQHF.

The chain recombines TRBV7-3 with TRBJ1-6; 11 bases are shared with TRBD1. CDR1 and CDR2 (germline): SGHTA, FQGTGA. The CDR3 sequence is 15 residues long. V lost 5 bases and J lost 7; bases outside the gene matches: 4. CDR3 region: CASSPGQGGNSPLHF. In DNA, the CDR3 is TGTGCCAGCAGCCCGGGACAGGGGGGAAATTCACCCCTCCACTTT.

This chain joins TRBV6-5 and TRBJ2-2; no clear D gene. Looked up from germline, CDR1 is MNHEY and CDR2 is SVGAGI. The V end was cut by 6 bases, the J end by 3 bases, with 14 bases between. This CDR3 has 15 residues. CDR3 in amino acids: CASRHRVSDTGELFF. The CDR3 DNA sequence: TGTGCCAGCAGACACCGGGTCTCGGACACCGGGGAGCTGTTTTTT.

The chain carries TRBV6-1 and TRBJ2-7; the D is unclear. Per germline, CDR1 MNHNS and CDR2 SASEGT. The CDR3 extends over 15 amino acids. V was shortened by 3 bases and J by 1 base, with 13 bases between the two germline ends. CDR3 coding DNA: TGTGCCAGCAGTGAGATGCAACGAGCTTCCTACGAGCAGTACTTC. This sequence encodes CASSEMQRASYEQYF.

With respect to this clone: Additional DNA sequences in this sample encode the identical CDR3. The chain combines TRBV29-1 with TRBJ1-1; 8 bases fit TRBD1. CDR1 and CDR2 from the germline V gene are SQVTM and ANQGSEA. The CDR3 runs to 13 residues. Trimming removed 6 bases from V and 5 bases from J; junction bases left unmatched: 8. For the CDR3, the DNA is TGCAGCGTAGACAGGGGAAGGGGGACTGAAGCTTTCTTT. This codes for CSVDRGRGTEAFF.

The chain combines TRBV4-2 with TRBJ1-5; 10 bases are a match to TRBD1. The CDR3 spans 16 residues. V shed 4 bases and J 5 bases; nucleotides not matched to a gene: 8. CDR1 LGHNA and CDR2 YNFKEQ come from the germline V gene. The CDR3 sequence: CASSRDGQGVYQPQHF. The CDR3 DNA reads as TGTGCCAGCAGCCGAGATGGACAGGGGGTATATCAGCCCCAGCATTTT.

The rearrangement joins TRBV19 to TRBJ1-4; 9 nucleotides align to TRBD1. J lost 6 bases, V lost 4 bases, and 12 bases had no gene match. The CDR3 is 17 amino acids. Per germline, CDR1 LNHDA and CDR2 SQIVND (reference sequence). The CDR3: CASSTSRDRVWDEKLFF. CDR3 DNA sequence: TGTGCCAGTAGTACGTCCCGGGACAGGGTTTGGGATGAAAAACTGTTTTTT.

The J gene is TRBJ1-1, the V gene TRBV11-2; D is undetermined. The V end was cut by 1 base, the J end by 5 bases, with 8 bases between. The length of the CDR3 is 13 residues. Germline V gene lookup returns CDR1 SGHAT and CDR2 FQNNGV. The CDR3 DNA reads as TGTGCCAGCAGCTTAGGTCCGGGAACTGAAGCTTTCTTT. Its protein is CASSLGPGTEAFF.

The chain has TRBV2 and TRBJ1-6; D is possibly TRBD1 (5 bases). The CDR3 extends over 16 amino acids. V lost 6 bases to trimming and J lost 0 bases, with 12 bases between them. Germline V gene sequence: CDR1 SNHLY, CDR2 FYNNEI. This CDR3 is CASRPGTSSYNSPLHF. DNA for the CDR3: TGTGCCAGCAGGCCGGGGACTAGCTCCTATAATTCACCCCTCCACTTT.

The CDR3 loop reads CASSRTGEEQFF. DNA for the CDR3: TGCGCCAGCAGCCGGACAGGGGAAGAGCAGTTCTTC. This chain joins TRBV5-1 and TRBJ2-1; 9 positions agree with TRBD1. V dropped 4 bases and J dropped 10; count of bases not matched to a gene: 3. The CDR3 length is 12 residues. Germline CDR1 and CDR2: SGHRS and YFSETQ.

In this sample, this clone turned up once. V gene TRBV12-3 or TRBV12-4 combines with J gene TRBJ1-5; TRBD1 might be the D (5 bases). The CDR3 covers 13 residues. Between the trimmed V and J ends, which lost 5 bases and 6 bases, there was a span of 11 bases. The CDR3 bases are TGTGCCAGCAGTCGGGGGATGGCTCAGCCCCAGCATTTT. Translated, it gives CASSRGMAQPQHF.

The chain couples TRBV28 to TRBJ1-5; no firm D call. Germline CDR1 and CDR2: MDHEN and SYDVKM. The CDR3 contains 15 residues. V shed 5 bases and J shed 9 bases, with 20 bases lying between them. The CDR3 DNA is TGTGCCAGCAGTCCAGTTGACGGTGACATCAGGCCCCAGCATTTT. This codes for CASSPVDGDIRPQHF.